Listed here are 2 T cell receptor beta chains from one sample, sequenced in a study of radiation and T cells in renal cell carcinoma. The assay was immunoSEQ multiplex PCR, and TCRdb's table has in-frame clones only and misses some. Among fewer than 200,000 clones listed, 88% were seen once. Time point here: blood 4 weeks post-SBRT, at nephrectomy. Treatment given: 15 Gy SBRT to primary tumor, nephrectomy 4 weeks later. The input for sequencing was blood, taken from a patient whose treatment included radiotherapy and nephrectomy. These receptor sequences come from a woman in her forties or fifties with renal cell carcinoma.

The chain joins TRBV6-1 to TRBJ2-7; 12 bases are shared with TRBD1. V dropped 4 bases and J dropped 2; count of bases not matched to a gene: 15. CDR1 and CDR2 (germline): MNHNS, SASEGT. This CDR3 region has 19 residues. This CDR3 is CASSGRDRGPVLRTYEQYF. The CDR3 nucleotides are TGTGCCAGCAGTGGCCGGGACAGGGGGCCTGTCCTGAGAACCTACGAGCAGTACTTC.

This chain connects TRBV5-6 to TRBJ2-1, with D possibly being TRBD1 (7 bases). This CDR3 has 14 residues. Germline CDR1 is SGHDT and CDR2 is YYEEEE. The V and J ends lost 3 bases and 3 bases respectively, with 10 bases between them. The CDR3 here is CASSSGGFYNEQFF. In DNA form, the CDR3 reads TGTGCCAGCAGCTCAGGGGGGTTCTACAATGAGCAGTTCTTC. Combining the CDR3 with reference TRBV5-6 and TRBJ2-1 gives the whole variable domain DAGVTQSPTHLIKTRGQQVTLRCSPKSGHDTVSWYQQALGQGPQFIFQYYEEEERQRGNFPDRFSGHQFPNYSSELNVNALLLGDSALYLCASSSGGFYNEQFFGPGTRLTVL.